This T cell receptor beta chain was sequenced in a study of CD8+ T cells in alopecia areata. It was cDNA, reverse transcribed from extracted RNA, that served as the sequencing template. Libraries were prepared by immunoSEQ multiplex PCR; TCRdb keeps only in-frame clonotypes and omits some of them. Of hundreds of thousands of clones in the sample, approximately 70% were seen once. The CDR3 totals 14 residues. Unmatched junction bases numbered 4, after V lost 4 bases and J lost 7 bases. Germline V CDR1 and CDR2: SGHRS, YFSETQ. The treatment: oral pan-JAK inhibitor, 5-10 mg twice daily. Peripheral blood, together with lesional scalp punch biopsies, was collected from alopecia areata patients.

The gene calls are TRBV5-1 and TRBJ2-2; 10 bases line up with TRBD1. The sample in question was CD4+ T cells sorted from blood, obtained at approximately week 42, from a patient treated with tofacitinib. This TCR was sampled from a human donor with alopecia areata. CDR3 DNA sequence: TGCGCCAGCAGCGAAGGACAGGGGGGCGGGGAGCTGTTTTTT. Translated: CASSEGQGGGELFF.